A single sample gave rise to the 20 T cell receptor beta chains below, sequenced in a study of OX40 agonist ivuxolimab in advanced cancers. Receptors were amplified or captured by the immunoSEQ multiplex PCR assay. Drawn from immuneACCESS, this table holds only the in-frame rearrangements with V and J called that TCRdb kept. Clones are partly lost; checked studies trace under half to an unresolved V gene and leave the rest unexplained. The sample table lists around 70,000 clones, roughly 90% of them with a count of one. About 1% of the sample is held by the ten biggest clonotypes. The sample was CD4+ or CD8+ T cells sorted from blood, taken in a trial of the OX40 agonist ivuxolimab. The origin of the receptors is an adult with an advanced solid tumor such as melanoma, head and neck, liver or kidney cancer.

CDR3 in amino acids: CASSLEGPNTGELFF. As DNA, the CDR3 is TGCGCCAGCAGCCTCGAGGGGCCGAACACCGGGGAGCTGTTTTTT. J is TRBJ2-2 and V is TRBV5-1, with D possibly being TRBD1 or TRBD2 (5 bases each). V lost 4 bases to trimming and J lost 0 bases, with 10 bases between them. The length of the CDR3 is 15 residues. CDR1 and CDR2 (germline): SGHRS, YFSETQ.

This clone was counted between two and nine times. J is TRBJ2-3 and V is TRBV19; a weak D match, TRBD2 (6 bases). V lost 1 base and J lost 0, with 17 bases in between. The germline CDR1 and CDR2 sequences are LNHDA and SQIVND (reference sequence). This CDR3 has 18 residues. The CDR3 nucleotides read TGTGCCAGTAGTATAGGGGTGTTAGCGGATACTAGCACAGATACGCAGTATTTT. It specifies CASSIGVLADTSTDTQYF.

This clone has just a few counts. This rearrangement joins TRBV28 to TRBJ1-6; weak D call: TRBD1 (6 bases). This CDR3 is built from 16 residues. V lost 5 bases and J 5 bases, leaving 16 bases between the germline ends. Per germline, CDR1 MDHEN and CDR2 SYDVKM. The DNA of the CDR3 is TGTGCCAGCAGTACTCCTCGAGGACAGAATAATTCACCCCTCCACTTT. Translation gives CASSTPRGQNNSPLHF.

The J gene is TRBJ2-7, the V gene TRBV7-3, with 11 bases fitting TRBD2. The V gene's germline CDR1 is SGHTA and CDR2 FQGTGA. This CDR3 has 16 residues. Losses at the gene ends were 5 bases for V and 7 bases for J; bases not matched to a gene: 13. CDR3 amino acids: CASSPSGLAGLREQYF. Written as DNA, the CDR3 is TGTGCCAGCAGCCCGTCCGGACTAGCGGGCCTTAGAGAGCAGTACTTC.

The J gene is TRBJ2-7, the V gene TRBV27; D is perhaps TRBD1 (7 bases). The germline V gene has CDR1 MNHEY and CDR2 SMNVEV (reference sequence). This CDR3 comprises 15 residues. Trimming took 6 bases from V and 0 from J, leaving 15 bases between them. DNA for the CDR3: TGTGCCAGCAGGTTAGCAGGGGGGTCCTCCTACGAGCAGTACTTC. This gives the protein CASRLAGGSSYEQYF.

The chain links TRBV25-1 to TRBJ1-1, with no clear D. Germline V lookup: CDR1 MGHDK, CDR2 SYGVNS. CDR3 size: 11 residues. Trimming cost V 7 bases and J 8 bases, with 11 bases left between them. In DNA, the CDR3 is TGTGCCAGCACCCTGCACCAAGAAGCTTTCTTT. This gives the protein CASTLHQEAFF.

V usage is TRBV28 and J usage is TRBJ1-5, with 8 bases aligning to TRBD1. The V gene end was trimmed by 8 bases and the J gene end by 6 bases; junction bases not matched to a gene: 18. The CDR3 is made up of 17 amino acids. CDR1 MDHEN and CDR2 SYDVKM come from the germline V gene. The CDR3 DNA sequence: TGTGCCAGCTCGGACAGGGTGGTACTGAGGGCCGGTCAGCCCCAGCATTTT. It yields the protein CASSDRVVLRAGQPQHF.

The DNA of the CDR3 is TGTGCCAGCAGTTACCCGGGACGCACAGATACGCAGTATTTT. Translating it yields CASSYPGRTDTQYF. The chain uses TRBV6-5 and TRBJ2-3; D tentatively reads TRBD1 or TRBD2 (5 bases each). The V gene's germline CDR1 is MNHEY and CDR2 SVGAGI. The CDR3 runs 14 residues. V was clipped by 2 bases and J by 1 base, with 7 bases between them.

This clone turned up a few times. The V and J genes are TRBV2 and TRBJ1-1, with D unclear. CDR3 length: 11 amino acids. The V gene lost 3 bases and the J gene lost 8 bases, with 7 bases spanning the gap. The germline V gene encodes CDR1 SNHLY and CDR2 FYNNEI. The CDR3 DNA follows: TGTGCCAGCAGTGATTGGGCAGAAGCTTTCTTT. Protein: CASSDWAEAFF.

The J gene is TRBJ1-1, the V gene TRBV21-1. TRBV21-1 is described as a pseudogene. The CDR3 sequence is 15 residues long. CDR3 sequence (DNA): TGTGCCAGCAGTAAGACCATGAACATGAACACTGAAGCTTTCTTT. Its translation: CASSKTMNMNTEAFF.

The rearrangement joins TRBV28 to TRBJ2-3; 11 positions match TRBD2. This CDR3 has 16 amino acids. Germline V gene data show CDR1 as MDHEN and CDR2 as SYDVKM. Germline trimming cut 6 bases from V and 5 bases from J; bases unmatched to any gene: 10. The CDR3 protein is CASRLLAGAPVDTQYF. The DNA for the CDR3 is TGTGCCAGCAGGTTACTAGCGGGAGCCCCGGTAGATACGCAGTATTTT.

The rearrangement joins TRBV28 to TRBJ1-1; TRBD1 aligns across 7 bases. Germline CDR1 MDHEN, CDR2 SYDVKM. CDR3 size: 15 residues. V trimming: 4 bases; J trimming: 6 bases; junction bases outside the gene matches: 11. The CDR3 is CASSSQGTGASEAFF. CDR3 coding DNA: TGTGCCAGCAGTTCACAAGGCACAGGGGCTTCTGAAGCTTTCTTT.

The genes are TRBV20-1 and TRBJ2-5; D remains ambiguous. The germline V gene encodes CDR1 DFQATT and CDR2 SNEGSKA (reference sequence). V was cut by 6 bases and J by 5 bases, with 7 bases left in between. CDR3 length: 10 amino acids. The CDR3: CSAPGETQYF. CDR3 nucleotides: TGCAGTGCCCCCGGTGAGACCCAGTACTTC.

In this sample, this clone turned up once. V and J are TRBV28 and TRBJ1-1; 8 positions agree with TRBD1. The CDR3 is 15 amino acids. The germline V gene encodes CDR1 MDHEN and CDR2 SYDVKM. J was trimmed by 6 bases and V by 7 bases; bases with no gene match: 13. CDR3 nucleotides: TGTGCCAGCAATACTATCCGGGACAGGTTATCTGAAGCTTTCTTT. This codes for CASNTIRDRLSEAFF. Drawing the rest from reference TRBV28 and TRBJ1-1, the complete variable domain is DVKVTQSSRYLVKRTGEKVFLECVQDMDHENMFWYRQDPGLGLRLIYFSYDVKMKEKGDIPEGYSVSREKKERFSLILESASTNQTSMYLCASNTIRDRLSEAFFGQGTRLTVV.

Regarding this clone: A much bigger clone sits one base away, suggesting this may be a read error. The CDR3 region is CASSRTGRDTYVQYF. CDR3 DNA sequence: TGTGCCAGTAGTCGTACCGGGCGGGACACCTACGTGCAGTACTTC. The V call is TRBV19, the J call TRBJ2-7, with D perhaps matching TRBD1 or TRBD2 (6 bases each). The CDR3 is 15 residues long. Germline values: CDR1 LNHDA, CDR2 SQIVND (reference sequence).

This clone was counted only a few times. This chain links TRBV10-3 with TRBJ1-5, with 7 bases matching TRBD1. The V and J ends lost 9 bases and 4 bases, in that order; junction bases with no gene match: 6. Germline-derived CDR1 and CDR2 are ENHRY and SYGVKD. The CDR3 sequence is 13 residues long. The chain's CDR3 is CAIRQGLNQPQHF. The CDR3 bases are TGTGCCATTCGACAGGGCCTAAATCAGCCCCAGCATTTT.

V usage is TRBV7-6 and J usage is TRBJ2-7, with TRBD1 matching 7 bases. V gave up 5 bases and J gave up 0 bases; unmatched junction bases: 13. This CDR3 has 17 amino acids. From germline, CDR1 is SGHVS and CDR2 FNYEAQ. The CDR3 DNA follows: TGTGCCAGCAGCCCGCGAGGGTCGGGACAGATCTCCTACGAGCAGTACTTC. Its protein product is CASSPRGSGQISYEQYF.

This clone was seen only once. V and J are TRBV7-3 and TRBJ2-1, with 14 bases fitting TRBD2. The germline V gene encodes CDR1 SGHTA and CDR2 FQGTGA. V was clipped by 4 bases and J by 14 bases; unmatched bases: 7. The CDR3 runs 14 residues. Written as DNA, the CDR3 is TGTGCCAGCAGCTCACGGACTAGCGGGAGGCCAAAGTTCTTC. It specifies CASSSRTSGRPKFF.

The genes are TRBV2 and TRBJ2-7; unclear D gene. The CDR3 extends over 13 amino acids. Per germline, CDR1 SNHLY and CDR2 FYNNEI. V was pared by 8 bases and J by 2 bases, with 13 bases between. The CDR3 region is CASGRSGAYEQYF. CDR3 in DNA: TGTGCCAGCGGTCGCAGTGGAGCCTACGAGCAGTACTTC.

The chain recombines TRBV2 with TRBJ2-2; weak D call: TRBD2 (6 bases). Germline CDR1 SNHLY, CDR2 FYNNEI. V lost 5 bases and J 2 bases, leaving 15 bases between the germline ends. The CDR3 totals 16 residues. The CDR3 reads CASSSPVGGNTGELFF. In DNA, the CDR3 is TGTGCCAGCAGTTCCCCTGTGGGGGGAAACACCGGGGAGCTGTTTTTT.